This entry is about one T cell receptor (beta chain). No antigen is known for it. Germline V gives CDR1 MDHEN, CDR2 SYDVKM. The CDR3 is 14 residues long. Deletions cut 6 bases from V and 1 base from J, with 11 bases between. Only in-frame clones appear in the TCRdb table, and some are missing; sequencing was by immunoSEQ multiplex PCR. The sample yields some 700,000 clones, roughly 87% seen once. These data come from a study of shared clonotypes between healthy human individuals. Notes on the study in general: Lower generation probabilities were found for non-shared clonotypes than for those shared by all four donors.

The TCR originated in a man aged 18-30 years in good health. Some clones in this sample may be carry-over from other donors' samples. The sequenced sample consisted of memory CD8+ T cells from PBMCs. The subset is: CD45RO+ cells pooled with CCR7-negative TemRA cells. This chain joins TRBV28 and TRBJ2-3; D gene unclear. As DNA, the CDR3 is TGTGCCAGCAGCCCTTGGGGTGGCACAGATACGCAGTATTTT. It yields the protein CASSPWGGTDTQYF. Variable domain in full (rest from reference TRBV28 and TRBJ2-3): DVKVTQSSRYLVKRTGEKVFLECVQDMDHENMFWYRQDPGLGLRLIYFSYDVKMKEKGDIPEGYSVSREKKERFSLILESASTNQTSMYLCASSPWGGTDTQYFGPGTRLTVL.